These 21 T cell receptor beta chains were sequenced from one sample in a study of PD-1 blockade in classical Hodgkin lymphoma. Using immunoSEQ multiplex PCR, the repertoire was profiled, and TCRdb retains in-frame clones only, with some absent. The sample has approximately 110,000 clones; roughly 90% are singletons. The time point: cycle 4 day 1 (C4D1), after less than 7 weeks of nivolumab. Autologous stem cell transplantation was followed by relapse in every patient, and brentuximab vedotin exposure varied. This sample comprised peripheral blood mononuclear cells (PBMCs), obtained before the fourth cycle of nivolumab. The receptors shown here come from a human donor with classical Hodgkin lymphoma.

This chain joins TRBV5-4 and TRBJ2-7; 9 bases agree with TRBD1. From germline, CDR1 is SGHNT and CDR2 YYREEE (reference sequence). V dropped 3 bases and J dropped 4; count of bases not matched to a gene: 2. This CDR3 contains 13 residues. This CDR3 reads CASSYGTGYEQYF. The CDR3 coding sequence is TGTGCCAGCAGCTATGGGACAGGGTACGAGCAGTACTTC.

V is TRBV15 and J is TRBJ1-2; 8 nucleotides line up with TRBD1. V was pared by 0 bases and J by 4 bases, with 10 bases of the junction left unmatched. Germline assignment: CDR1 LNHNV and CDR2 YYDKDF (reference sequence). This CDR3 spans 17 amino acids. In DNA form, the CDR3 reads TGTGCCACCAGCAGAGATCCCTCCCAGACAGGGGTCTATGGCTACACCTTC. Translated, it gives CATSRDPSQTGVYGYTF.

The chain combines TRBV18 with TRBJ2-2; 8 bases align to TRBD1. Losses at the gene ends were 0 bases for V and 6 bases for J; bases not matched to a gene: 9. Germline V gene lookup returns CDR1 KGHSH and CDR2 LQKENI. The CDR3 consists of 17 residues. The CDR3 nucleotides read TGTGCCAGCTCACCACCATTTCAGGGGGCGCAATCCGGGGAGCTGTTTTTT. It codes for CASSPPFQGAQSGELFF.

The chain recombines TRBV25-1 with TRBJ1-1; weak D call: TRBD1 (6 bases). The CDR3 is 17 residues long. CDR1 MGHDK and CDR2 SYGVNS come from the germline V gene. V shed 4 bases and J shed 1 base, with 19 bases lying between them. As DNA, the CDR3 is TGTGCCAGCAGTGGTACAGGGAACCTACCCTCGAACACTGAAGCTTTCTTT. Residues: CASSGTGNLPSNTEAFF.

The chain carries TRBV7-9 and TRBJ2-1, with D maybe TRBD2 (6 bases). CDR3 length: 15 amino acids. Deletions cut 1 base from V and 8 bases from J, with 15 bases between. Germline CDR1 reads SEHNR; CDR2 reads FQNEAQ (reference sequence). The CDR3 DNA follows: TGTGCCAGCAGCTTAGTTTCGGCGGGGTTGGATGAGCAGTTCTTC. Encoded protein: CASSLVSAGLDEQFF.

The chain combines TRBV29-1 with TRBJ1-2; 7 nucleotides match TRBD1. The CDR3 extends over 16 amino acids. Germline trimming cut 0 bases from V and 5 bases from J; bases unmatched to any gene: 12. Germline lookup yields CDR1 SQVTM and CDR2 ANQGSEA. The CDR3 reads CSVEDPLGTDIYGYTF. In DNA, the CDR3 is TGCAGCGTTGAAGATCCTTTGGGGACAGACATTTATGGCTACACCTTC.

The chain uses TRBV19 and TRBJ2-5, with 7 nucleotides matching TRBD1. V shed 4 bases, J shed 3 bases, and the junction held 8 bases outside the gene matches. This CDR3 spans 15 amino acids. The germline gives CDR1 LNHDA, CDR2 SQIVND (reference sequence). The CDR3 region has the DNA TGTGCCAGTAGTAGCTCGACAGGGTGGGAAGAGACCCAGTACTTC. Its translation: CASSSSTGWEETQYF.

This rearrangement joins TRBV4-2 to TRBJ1-5; 7 nucleotides agree with TRBD1. V dropped 0 bases and J dropped 2; count of bases not matched to a gene: 1. Germline CDR1 LGHNA, CDR2 YNFKEQ. This CDR3 is built from 15 residues. The CDR3 DNA reads as TGTGCCAGCAGCCAAGATCAGGGGGGCAATCAGCCCCAGCATTTT. Translation: CASSQDQGGNQPQHF.

The rearrangement uses TRBV19 and TRBJ2-2, with TRBD2 identical over 8 bases. J gave up 3 bases and V 5 bases, and 5 bases lay outside the gene matches. Per germline, CDR1 LNHDA and CDR2 SQIVND (reference sequence). This CDR3 has 15 residues. For the CDR3, the DNA is TGTGCCAGTAGTGTCACGGGAGGGTACACCGGGGAGCTGTTTTTT. Translating gives CASSVTGGYTGELFF.

The chain employs TRBV4-1 and TRBJ1-5; D unresolved. The germline CDR1 and CDR2 sequences are MGHRA and YSYEKL. V lost 3 bases to trimming and J lost 9 bases, with 12 bases between them. The CDR3 contains 13 residues. The CDR3 loop is CASSQSLAWPQHF. The DNA for the CDR3 is TGCGCCAGCAGCCAGAGCCTCGCATGGCCCCAGCATTTT.

The chain recombines TRBV5-4 with TRBJ1-1; possibly TRBD1 for D (5 bases). V gave up 0 bases and J gave up 6 bases, with 9 bases separating them. The CDR3 has 13 amino acids. The germline V gene has CDR1 SGHNT and CDR2 YYREEE (reference sequence). CDR3 sequence: CASSLAGGSEAFF. Written as DNA, the CDR3 is TGTGCCAGCAGCTTGGCTGGGGGTTCTGAAGCTTTCTTT. The full variable domain, its missing parts supplied by reference TRBV5-4 and TRBJ1-1, is ETGVTQSPTHLIKTRGQQVTLRCSSQSGHNTVSWYQQALGQGPQFIFQYYREEENGRGNFPPRFSGLQFPNYSSELNVNALELDDSALYLCASSLAGGSEAFFGQGTRLTVV.

In its sample, this clone was seen once. The chain uses TRBV7-9 and TRBJ2-2, with 12 bases fitting TRBD2. The CDR3 totals 19 residues. The germline gives CDR1 SEHNR, CDR2 FQNEAQ (reference sequence). V lost 5 bases to trimming and J lost 2 bases; unmatched junction nucleotides: 12. CDR3 nucleotides: TGTGCCAGCAGCCCCCAGACTAGCGGGAGCTGGGGCAACACCGGGGAGCTGTTTTTT. Its translation: CASSPQTSGSWGNTGELFF.

There are a few counts of this clone. V gene TRBV7-9 combines with J gene TRBJ1-3; perhaps TRBD1 as D (5 bases). The CDR3 totals 15 residues. Germline V lookup: CDR1 SEHNR, CDR2 FQNEAQ (reference sequence). The germline V and J ends were trimmed by 2 bases and 3 bases, with 11 bases remaining between them. In DNA, the CDR3 is TGTGCCAGCAGCTTACCCACAGGCCATGGAAACACCATATATTTT. The encoded protein is CASSLPTGHGNTIYF.

The chain combines TRBV6-5 with TRBJ1-1; a weak D match, TRBD1 (6 bases). Trimming pared 4 bases from V and 4 bases from J, leaving 19 bases between. Germline V CDR1 and CDR2: MNHEY, SVGAGI. The CDR3 loop spans 16 amino acids. DNA of the CDR3: TGTGCCAGCAGTTTAGGACAGAGAGGAAGACTCACTGAAGCTTTCTTT. Translated: CASSLGQRGRLTEAFF.

V gene TRBV7-2 combines with J gene TRBJ2-5, with 8 positions matching TRBD1. The CDR3 loop spans 18 amino acids. Germline V gene sequence: CDR1 SGHTA, CDR2 FQGNSA. Trimming at V came to 5 bases and at J to 3 bases, leaving 17 bases not matched to a gene. CDR3 DNA: TGTGCCAGCAGCACACGTATGAGTTCAGGGGGCTCGGAAGAGACCCAGTACTTC. It encodes CASSTRMSSGGSEETQYF.

J is TRBJ1-4 and V is TRBV29-1; weak D call: TRBD1 (5 bases). This CDR3 is built from 15 residues. Trimming cost V 4 bases and J 0 bases, with 12 bases left between them. Germline assignment: CDR1 SQVTM and CDR2 ANQGSEA. Here the CDR3 DNA reads TGCAGCGTTGCGTCACAGGCCACAACTAATGAAAAACTGTTTTTT. Translated, it gives CSVASQATTNEKLFF. Using reference TRBV29-1 and TRBJ1-4 for the parts outside the CDR3, the full variable domain is SAVISQKPSRDICQRGTSLTIQCQVDSQVTMMFWYRQQPGQSLTLIATANQGSEATYESGFVIDKFPISRPNLTFSTLTVSNMSPEDSSIYLCSVASQATTNEKLFFGSGTQLSVL.

The chain recombines TRBV29-1 with TRBJ2-7; D is unresolved. Trimming took off 4 bases at V and 0 bases at J, with 13 bases between the two ends. The CDR3 runs 14 residues. CDR1 and CDR2 from the germline V gene are SQVTM and ANQGSEA. This CDR3 is CSVVGLLNSYEQYF. The CDR3 bases are TGCAGCGTTGTAGGGCTCCTAAACTCCTACGAGCAGTACTTC.

J is TRBJ2-1 and V is TRBV19, with TRBD1 matching 8 bases. The CDR3 has 15 amino acids. CDR1 LNHDA and CDR2 SQIVND come from the germline V gene (reference sequence). V shed 3 bases and J 9 bases; nucleotides not matched to a gene: 10. The CDR3 sequence: CASSIPGQGRREQFF. CDR3 bases: TGTGCCAGTAGTATTCCTGGACAGGGTAGGCGTGAGCAGTTCTTC.

The chain recombines TRBV28 with TRBJ2-2; D not certain. V was trimmed by 7 bases and J by 1 base, leaving 7 bases between them. CDR1 MDHEN and CDR2 SYDVKM come from the germline V gene. This CDR3 region has 13 residues. The CDR3 sequence is CASKGQNTGELFF. CDR3 in DNA: TGTGCCAGCAAGGGCCAGAACACCGGGGAGCTGTTTTTT. The full variable domain, with the rest looked up from reference TRBV28 and TRBJ2-2, is DVKVTQSSRYLVKRTGEKVFLECVQDMDHENMFWYRQDPGLGLRLIYFSYDVKMKEKGDIPEGYSVSREKKERFSLILESASTNQTSMYLCASKGQNTGELFFGEGSRLTVL.

This chain uses TRBV9 with TRBJ1-3, with 11 bases identical to TRBD1. The V segment lost 0 bases and the J segment 2 bases; nucleotides outside the gene matches: 7. The CDR3 contains 18 residues. Germline assignment: CDR1 SGDLS and CDR2 YYNGEE. The DNA of the CDR3 is TGTGCCAGCAGCGTAGCTACGGGACAGGGGGTTGCTGGAAACACCATATATTTT. It is translated as CASSVATGQGVAGNTIYF.

The V call is TRBV29-1, the J call TRBJ2-1; 9 bases are shared with TRBD2. Trimming at V came to 4 bases and at J to 7 bases, leaving 2 bases not matched to a gene. This CDR3 comprises 12 residues. Per germline, CDR1 SQVTM and CDR2 ANQGSEA. The CDR3 loop is CSVATSGNEQFF. The CDR3, as DNA: TGCAGCGTTGCTACTAGCGGGAATGAGCAGTTCTTC.